A single sample is the source of the 14 T cell receptor beta chains below, sequenced in a study of T cell responses to AZD1222 COVID-19 vaccine. Profiling relied on immunoSEQ multiplex PCR, and the TCRdb table lists in-frame clones only, not all of them. The sample has about 120,000 clones; roughly 93% are singletons. The sample was peripheral blood, taken 28 days after the second AZD1222 dose. The origin of the receptors is an adult who received the AZD1222 COVID-19 vaccine.

The rearrangement uses TRBV6-1 and TRBJ1-1; D remains ambiguous. Germline V CDR1 and CDR2: MNHNS, SASEGT. The CDR3 loop spans 12 amino acids. The ends were cut back, 1 base at V and 3 bases at J, with 3 bases in the middle. This CDR3 reads CASSEGYTEAFF. DNA of the CDR3: TGTGCCAGCAGTGAAGGTTACACTGAAGCTTTCTTT.

V usage is TRBV7-3 and J usage is TRBJ1-1; D unclear. V was cut by 5 bases and J by 1 base, with 8 bases left in between. In germline, CDR1 is SGHTA, CDR2 FQGTGA. This CDR3 is 13 amino acids long. The CDR3 reads CASSLIQNTEAFF. CDR3 DNA: TGTGCCAGCAGCCTTATACAGAACACTGAAGCTTTCTTT.

This chain joins TRBV5-1 and TRBJ2-3, with a possible D match to TRBD2 (6 bases). From germline, CDR1 is SGHRS and CDR2 YFSETQ. This CDR3 spans 18 amino acids. With 4 bases removed from V and 8 bases from J, the gap between germline ends came to 29 bases. The CDR3 protein is CASSHLRVADSQRGTQYF. In DNA form, the CDR3 reads TGCGCCAGCAGCCATCTAAGGGTAGCGGACTCCCAAAGGGGTACGCAGTATTTT.

The V gene is TRBV5-8, the J gene TRBJ1-4; 7 nucleotides line up with TRBD1. Trimming cost V 4 bases and J 0 bases; bases outside gene matches: 6. The CDR3 covers 16 residues. Germline CDR1 SGHTS, CDR2 YDEGEE. This CDR3 reads CASSLGQETTNEKLFF. In DNA, the CDR3 is TGTGCCAGCAGCCTCGGACAGGAAACAACTAATGAAAAACTGTTTTTT.

The chain combines TRBV28 with TRBJ1-5, with D hard to call. The germline V gene has CDR1 MDHEN and CDR2 SYDVKM. The CDR3 has 16 residues. Trimming took 8 bases from V and 2 from J, leaving 19 bases between them. The CDR3 here is CASDYLSGSGNQPQHF. CDR3 nucleotides: TGTGCCAGCGATTACCTCAGCGGGAGTGGCAATCAGCCCCAGCATTTT.

The chain joins TRBV19 to TRBJ2-3; no definite D call. This CDR3 contains 14 residues. The germline CDR1 and CDR2 sequences are LNHDA and SQIVND (reference sequence). The ends were cut back, 1 base at V and 4 bases at J, with 9 bases in the middle. The CDR3 loop reads CASSIGIAADTQYF. The CDR3 DNA reads as TGTGCCAGTAGTATAGGGATCGCGGCAGATACGCAGTATTTT.

This clone was counted once. The CDR3 loop reads CASSPQKNTEAFF. CDR3 in DNA: TGTGCCAGCAGCCCTCAGAAGAACACTGAAGCTTTCTTT. The J gene is TRBJ1-1, the V gene TRBV7-8; the D is unclear. The CDR3 covers 13 residues. Germline V gene sequence: CDR1 SGHVS, CDR2 FQNEAQ. The V end was cut by 5 bases, the J end by 1 base, with 8 bases between.

This clone has more than one count but fewer than ten. V usage is TRBV29-1 and J usage is TRBJ2-6, with TRBD1 identical over 10 bases. The CDR3 runs 15 residues. Germline values: CDR1 SQVTM, CDR2 ANQGSEA. V lost 5 bases and J lost 4; bases outside the gene matches: 5. CDR3 coding DNA: TGCAGCGTTAAGGGACAGGGGTTCGGGGCCAACGTCCTGACTTTC. Its protein product is CSVKGQGFGANVLTF.

This clone was seen a single time. The chain combines TRBV7-9 with TRBJ2-2; TRBD2 matches at 13 bases. V lost 5 bases to trimming and J lost 5 bases; unmatched junction nucleotides: 5. This CDR3 contains 16 residues. The germline CDR1 and CDR2 sequences are SEHNR and FQNEAQ (reference sequence). The CDR3 loop is CASSKGLAGDTGELFF. The CDR3 DNA reads TGTGCCAGCAGCAAAGGACTAGCGGGAGATACCGGGGAGCTGTTTTTT. Combining the CDR3 with reference TRBV7-9 and TRBJ2-2 gives the whole variable domain DTGVSQNPRHKITKRGQNVTFRCDPISEHNRLYWYRQTLGQGPEFLTYFQNEAQLEKSRLLSDRFSAERPKGSFSTLEIQRTEQGDSAMYLCASSKGLAGDTGELFFGEGSRLTVL.

The chain recombines TRBV28 with TRBJ1-2; D is unresolved. The ends were cut back, 5 bases at V and 7 bases at J, with 5 bases in the middle. Germline CDR1 and CDR2: MDHEN and SYDVKM. The CDR3 runs 10 residues. CDR3 nucleotide sequence: TGTGCCAGCAGTAGAGTTGGCTACACCTTC. Its protein product is CASSRVGYTF.

The chain links TRBV27 to TRBJ1-3; no clear D. The CDR3 runs to 14 residues. V lost 6 bases, J lost 7 bases, and 16 bases lay in between. Germline V lookup: CDR1 MNHEY, CDR2 SMNVEV (reference sequence). In DNA form, the CDR3 reads TGTGCCAGCAGACCTCAGGCCCCGGGCAACACCATATATTTT. Protein sequence: CASRPQAPGNTIYF.

V is TRBV27 and J is TRBJ1-6; possibly TRBD1 for D (5 bases). Germline V gives CDR1 MNHEY, CDR2 SMNVEV (reference sequence). The CDR3 extends over 17 amino acids. Trimming left V 1 base short and J 9 bases short, with 19 bases between. As DNA, the CDR3 is TGTGCCAGCAGTTTATTGTCCGGGGGGGTTAGGGGTTCACCCCTCCACTTT. It encodes CASSLLSGGVRGSPLHF.

The J gene is TRBJ1-2, the V gene TRBV2, with a weak D call TRBD1 (6 bases). V was trimmed by 6 bases and J by 0 bases, leaving 8 bases between them. The CDR3 runs 13 residues. Germline V CDR1 and CDR2: SNHLY, FYNNEI. CDR3 sequence: CASSRDTNYGYTF. The CDR3 nucleotides are TGTGCCAGCAGCAGGGACACTAACTATGGCTACACCTTC.

The gene calls are TRBV18 and TRBJ1-6; a weak D match, TRBD1 (5 bases). There are 15 residues in the CDR3. Germline V gene lookup returns CDR1 KGHSH and CDR2 LQKENI. The V end lost 3 bases, the J end lost 9 bases, and 15 bases lay between the germline ends. CDR3 amino acids: CASSPNTGDGSPLHF. The CDR3 coding sequence is TGTGCCAGCTCACCGAATACAGGCGACGGTTCACCCCTCCACTTT.